Below are 17 T cell receptor beta chains sequenced from a single sample in a study of PD-L1 blockade in urothelial cancer. The table came from immunoSEQ multiplex PCR; TCRdb's copy has only in-frame clones and leaves some out. The repertoire holds tens of thousands of clones, roughly four fifths seen once, with 4.5% to 6% in the top ten. As for time point: pretreatment peripheral blood. The material sequenced was PBMCs, taken around atezolizumab (anti-PD-L1) treatment. These TCRs come from a man aged 70 or older with urothelial cancer.

The chain recombines TRBV19 with TRBJ1-5; D uncertain. Germline values: CDR1 LNHDA, CDR2 SQIVND (reference sequence). The CDR3 runs 15 residues. The V end lost 3 bases, the J end lost 4 bases, and 13 bases lay between the germline ends. The CDR3 nucleotides are TGTGCCAGTAGTATGTGGCAGGCAGGAAATCAGCCCCAGCATTTT. It codes for CASSMWQAGNQPQHF.

The rearrangement joins TRBV18 to TRBJ1-2; the match to TRBD1 covers 7 bases. Germline V gives CDR1 KGHSH, CDR2 LQKENI. This CDR3 comprises 14 residues. The V and J ends lost 3 bases and 8 bases, in that order; junction bases with no gene match: 9. For the CDR3, the DNA is TGTGCCAGCTCACCCACAGGGGCTTATGAGGGCTACACCTTC. This encodes CASSPTGAYEGYTF. Full variable domain (rest looked up from reference TRBV18 and TRBJ1-2): NAGVMQNPRHLVRRRGQEARLRCSPMKGHSHVYWYRQLPEEGLKFMVYLQKENIIDESGMPKERFSAEFPKEGPSILRIQQVVRGDSAAYFCASSPTGAYEGYTFGSGTRLTVV.

This clone was seen a few times. CDR3 in DNA: TGTGCCAGCAGCACAACGGGACTAGCGTGGGAGACCCAGTACTTC. This codes for CASSTTGLAWETQYF. The chain employs TRBV9 and TRBJ2-5; 10 bases align to TRBD2. Looked up from germline, CDR1 is SGDLS and CDR2 is YYNGEE. The ends lost 4 bases at V and 5 bases at J; junction bases unmatched: 8. The CDR3 extends over 15 amino acids.

V usage is TRBV4-3 and J usage is TRBJ1-4; TRBD1 matches 7 bases. CDR1 and CDR2 from the germline V gene are LGHNA and YSLEER. V dropped 6 bases and J dropped 6; count of bases not matched to a gene: 4. The length of the CDR3 is 13 residues. The CDR3 loop is CASRDRADEKLFF. The CDR3 coding sequence is TGCGCCAGCAGAGACAGGGCTGATGAAAAACTGTTTTTT.

The rearrangement links TRBV19 to TRBJ1-5; D is unclear. The CDR3 spans 16 residues. Per germline, CDR1 LNHDA and CDR2 SQIVND (reference sequence). The germline V and J ends were trimmed by 9 bases and 1 base, with 19 bases remaining between them. CDR3 bases: TGTGCCAGCAAAAACGGGGTTTACCAGAGCAATCAGCCCCAGCATTTT. It yields the protein CASKNGVYQSNQPQHF.

This clone turned up a few times. The chain combines TRBV4-3 with TRBJ1-2; 8 bases fit TRBD1. Germline V gene sequence: CDR1 LGHNA, CDR2 YSLEER. The CDR3 loop spans 14 amino acids. J gave up 4 bases and V 0 bases, and 1 base lay outside the gene matches. The CDR3 loop reads CASSQDRGPYGYTF. CDR3 in DNA: TGCGCCAGCAGCCAAGACAGGGGGCCCTATGGCTACACCTTC.

The chain employs TRBV7-9 and TRBJ2-5, with no clear D. V dropped 5 bases and J dropped 0 bases, with 10 bases sitting between them. Germline lookup yields CDR1 SEHNR and CDR2 FQNEAQ (reference sequence). This CDR3 has 14 residues. The CDR3 reads CASSKDKHQETQYF. CDR3 sequence (DNA): TGTGCCAGCAGCAAAGACAAGCACCAAGAGACCCAGTACTTC. The full variable domain, in which reference TRBV7-9 and TRBJ2-5 provide the parts outside the CDR3, is DTGVSQNPRHKITKRGQNVTFRCDPISEHNRLYWYRQTLGQGPEFLTYFQNEAQLEKSRLLSDRFSAERPKGSFSTLEIQRTEQGDSAMYLCASSKDKHQETQYFGPGTRLLVL.

The DNA for the CDR3 is TGCGCCAGCAGCCCTATGGCGGGAGGAGGAGATACGCAGTATTTT. The encoded protein is CASSPMAGGGDTQYF. The chain is built from TRBV5-1 and TRBJ2-3, with 8 bases matching TRBD2. CDR1 and CDR2 (germline): SGHRS, YFSETQ. The CDR3 is 15 residues long. With V trimmed by 4 bases and J by 5 bases, 9 bases remained unmatched.

The chain has TRBV7-6 and TRBJ2-5; TRBD1 matches 8 bases. The trim removed 2 bases at V and 2 bases at J, leaving 1 base unmatched. Germline lookup yields CDR1 SGHVS and CDR2 FNYEAQ. This CDR3 comprises 14 residues. The CDR3 here is CASSLTGGQETQYF. The CDR3 nucleotides read TGTGCCAGCAGCTTAACAGGGGGACAAGAGACCCAGTACTTC.

V gene TRBV5-6 combines with J gene TRBJ2-3; the match to TRBD1 covers 8 bases. The CDR3 is 16 residues long. Germline loops: CDR1 SGHDT, CDR2 YYEEEE. Trimming took 2 bases from V and 0 from J; bases not matched to a gene: 5. The CDR3: CASSFRTGKSTDTQYF. The CDR3 DNA reads as TGTGCCAGCAGCTTTAGGACAGGGAAGAGCACAGATACGCAGTATTTT.

The J gene is TRBJ1-5, the V gene TRBV30, with D maybe TRBD1 (6 bases). This CDR3 contains 12 residues. In germline, CDR1 is GTSNPN, CDR2 SVGIG (reference sequence). V was trimmed by 6 bases and J by 7 bases, leaving 13 bases between them. The CDR3 sequence: CACEGGNQPQHF. The CDR3 DNA reads as TGTGCCTGTGAGGGGGGGAACCAGCCCCAGCATTTT. Complete variable domain (other parts from reference TRBV30 and TRBJ1-5): SQTIHQWPATLVQPVGSPLSLECTVEGTSNPNLYWYRQAAGRGLQLLFYSVGIGQISSEVPQNLSASRPQDRQFILSSKKLLLSDSGFYLCACEGGNQPQHFGDGTRLSIL.

This clone was seen just once. V is TRBV6-5 and J is TRBJ2-3, with D possibly being TRBD1 (5 bases). Germline-derived CDR1 and CDR2 are MNHEY and SVGAGI. This CDR3 is 15 amino acids long. Trimming took off 8 bases at V and 2 bases at J, with 17 bases between the two ends. The CDR3 sequence is CASRQGELPTDTQYF. CDR3 coding DNA: TGTGCCAGCCGCCAGGGCGAGCTCCCCACAGATACGCAGTATTTT.

V is TRBV6-6 and J is TRBJ2-2, with D perhaps TRBD2 (6 bases). CDR3 length equals 16 residues. Per the germline V gene, CDR1 is MNHNY and CDR2 is SVGAGI (reference sequence). Between the trimmed V and J ends, which lost 5 bases and 0 bases, there was a span of 13 bases. The CDR3 here is CASSRSSAPNTGELFF. CDR3 coding DNA: TGTGCCAGCAGTCGATCTAGCGCTCCGAACACCGGGGAGCTGTTTTTT.

The chain is built from TRBV18 and TRBJ2-3, with TRBD2 matching over 9 bases. Germline V gives CDR1 KGHSH, CDR2 LQKENI. There are 15 residues in the CDR3. The ends lost 6 bases at V and 2 bases at J; junction bases unmatched: 6. CDR3 protein: CASSQGLANTDTQYF. CDR3 coding DNA: TGTGCCAGCTCCCAGGGACTAGCAAACACAGATACGCAGTATTTT. The variable domain in full, completed from reference TRBV18 and TRBJ2-3, reads NAGVMQNPRHLVRRRGQEARLRCSPMKGHSHVYWYRQLPEEGLKFMVYLQKENIIDESGMPKERFSAEFPKEGPSILRIQQVVRGDSAAYFCASSQGLANTDTQYFGPGTRLTVL.

The V gene is TRBV15, the J gene TRBJ2-5; 12 bases are shared with TRBD1. After removal of 0 bases from V and 7 bases from J, the junction contained 6 bases not matched to a gene. Germline V gives CDR1 LNHNV, CDR2 YYDKDF (reference sequence). This CDR3 has 16 amino acids. The CDR3 sequence is CATSREGTGGSGTQYF. The CDR3 bases are TGTGCCACCAGCAGAGAAGGGACAGGGGGCTCGGGGACCCAGTACTTC.

V gene TRBV10-1 combines with J gene TRBJ2-3; D unclear. This CDR3 spans 14 amino acids. Trimming stripped 0 bases from V and 3 bases from J, with 7 bases between. Germline CDR1 reads WNHNN; CDR2 reads SYGVQD (reference sequence). DNA for the CDR3: TGCGCCAGCAGTGAGTCGTTCGGGACAGATACGCAGTATTTT. Its protein is CASSESFGTDTQYF.

The gene calls are TRBV5-6 and TRBJ2-7; D is uncertain. Germline CDR1 reads SGHDT; CDR2 reads YYEEEE. The CDR3 extends over 12 amino acids. The germline V and J ends were trimmed by 4 bases and 4 bases, with 9 bases remaining between them. As DNA, the CDR3 is TGTGCCAGCAGCGGGCTCTCTTACGAGCAGTACTTC. As protein: CASSGLSYEQYF. Supplemented by reference TRBV5-6 and TRBJ2-7, the full variable domain reads DAGVTQSPTHLIKTRGQQVTLRCSPKSGHDTVSWYQQALGQGPQFIFQYYEEEERQRGNFPDRFSGHQFPNYSSELNVNALLLGDSALYLCASSGLSYEQYFGPGTRLTVT.